These 9 T cell receptor beta chains share one sample of origin, sequenced in a study of blood T cell repertoires in COVID-19. The assay was immunoSEQ multiplex PCR, and TCRdb's table has in-frame clones only and misses some. The sample records about 190,000 clones, more than 75% being singletons. The sequencing input was peripheral blood. The receptors here all came from a man aged 40-50 years with active or convalescent COVID-19.

The chain combines TRBV4-2 with TRBJ2-5; 7 nucleotides match TRBD2. CDR1 LGHNA and CDR2 YNFKEQ come from the germline V gene. The CDR3 consists of 16 residues. With V trimmed by 0 bases and J by 2 bases, 6 bases remained unmatched. The CDR3, as DNA: TGTGCCAGCAGCCAAGATAGCGGGCCAGAACAAGAGACCCAGTACTTC. Amino acids: CASSQDSGPEQETQYF.

The chain recombines TRBV24-1 with TRBJ2-3, with 9 nucleotides matching TRBD2. The CDR3 length is 14 residues. With 5 bases clipped from V and 7 bases from J, the junction kept 6 bases outside the gene matches. Germline CDR1 KGHDR, CDR2 SFDVKD. CDR3 sequence: CATSASGASHTQYF. CDR3 nucleotide sequence: TGTGCCACCAGTGCTAGCGGGGCCTCTCATACGCAGTATTTT.

This clone has a single count. This chain connects TRBV5-1 to TRBJ2-2; no reliable D call. The CDR3 runs to 13 residues. V was clipped by 5 bases and J by 5 bases, with 10 bases between them. Germline-derived CDR1 and CDR2 are SGHRS and YFSETQ. The CDR3 nucleotides are TGCGCCAGCAGGGAGACGGAGACCGGGGAGCTGTTTTTT. It yields the protein CASRETETGELFF.

This chain links TRBV11-2 with TRBJ1-2; 8 nucleotides line up with TRBD1. Germline-derived CDR1 and CDR2 are SGHAT and FQNNGV. V lost 2 bases to trimming and J lost 4 bases; unmatched junction nucleotides: 6. The CDR3 covers 15 residues. Here the CDR3 DNA reads TGTGCCAGCAGCTTATTCATCGACAGGGGCTATGGCTACACCTTC. The encoded protein is CASSLFIDRGYGYTF.

V and J are TRBV10-3 and TRBJ2-5, with a weak D call TRBD1 (6 bases). The CDR3 contains 14 residues. V shed 8 bases and J shed 5 bases, with 18 bases lying between them. CDR1 and CDR2 from the germline V gene are ENHRY and SYGVKD. Written as DNA, the CDR3 is TGTGCCATCTCTATCCGAGGGGGAGTGGAGACCCAGTACTTC. It encodes CAISIRGGVETQYF.

Only a few counts were recorded for this clone. This rearrangement joins TRBV11-3 to TRBJ1-1; D remains ambiguous. The germline gives CDR1 SGHNT, CDR2 YENEEA. The CDR3 sequence is 14 residues long. V was pared by 1 base and J by 5 bases, with 11 bases between. CDR3 protein: CASSLAYSGTEAFF. The CDR3 bases are TGTGCCAGCAGCTTAGCATACTCGGGGACTGAAGCTTTCTTT.

The V call is TRBV18, the J call TRBJ1-6; 10 bases align to TRBD1. Germline CDR1 reads KGHSH; CDR2 reads LQKENI. After removal of 6 bases from V and 8 bases from J, the junction contained 4 bases not matched to a gene. The length of the CDR3 is 14 residues. CDR3 sequence: CASSQGQGDSPLHF. CDR3 nucleotides: TGTGCCAGCTCCCAAGGACAGGGGGATTCACCCCTCCACTTT.

A few counts support this clone. V gene TRBV19 combines with J gene TRBJ2-3; 14 bases agree with TRBD2. CDR3 size: 17 residues. V dropped 5 bases and J dropped 9; count of bases not matched to a gene: 13. Germline V gives CDR1 LNHDA, CDR2 SQIVND (reference sequence). The CDR3 sequence: CASSARLAGGFAATQYF. The DNA of the CDR3 is TGTGCCAGTAGTGCGCGACTAGCGGGGGGGTTTGCGGCAACGCAGTATTTT.

This chain links TRBV5-1 with TRBJ2-7; unclear D gene. This CDR3 spans 14 amino acids. Germline CDR1 is SGHRS and CDR2 is YFSETQ. V lost 1 base to trimming and J lost 6 bases, with 14 bases between them. The DNA for the CDR3 is TGCGCCAGCAGCTTGCCCGTTGAGGCTGGCGAGCAGTACTTC. It encodes CASSLPVEAGEQYF.